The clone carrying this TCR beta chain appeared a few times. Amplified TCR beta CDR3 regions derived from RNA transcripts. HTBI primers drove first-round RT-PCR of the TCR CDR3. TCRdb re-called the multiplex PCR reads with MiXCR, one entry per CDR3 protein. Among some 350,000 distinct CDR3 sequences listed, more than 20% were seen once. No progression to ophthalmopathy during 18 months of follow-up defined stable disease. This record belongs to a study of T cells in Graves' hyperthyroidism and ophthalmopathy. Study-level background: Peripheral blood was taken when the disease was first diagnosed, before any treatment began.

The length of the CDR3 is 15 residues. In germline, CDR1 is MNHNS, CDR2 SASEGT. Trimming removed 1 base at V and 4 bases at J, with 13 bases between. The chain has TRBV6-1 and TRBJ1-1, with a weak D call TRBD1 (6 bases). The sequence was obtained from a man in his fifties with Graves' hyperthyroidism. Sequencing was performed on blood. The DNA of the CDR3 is TGTGCCAGCAGTGAAGGGACAGCGAGGTTCACTGAAGCTTTCTTT. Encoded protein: CASSEGTARFTEAFF.